The source of this TCR beta chain is a study of blood T cell repertoires in COVID-19. Overall study context: Sites across the United States, Italy and Spain contributed samples from acute and convalescent COVID-19. The cDNA or gDNA used as material had been derived from T cells, B-cell-depleted T cells, or PBMCs.

Sequenced by immunoSEQ multiplex PCR; TCRdb stores in-frame clones only, minus some. The repertoire has a few hundred thousand clones, approximately 88% of them found once; the top ten carry 1.5% to 2%. Cohort allocation depended upon clinical history that participants reported. Two negative PCRs, clearance, or symptom resolution had been documented for recovered Cohort 3 donors. The sequenced material came from PBMCs or T cells enriched from blood (not recorded which). This receptor was obtained from a woman in her thirties or forties who had recovered from COVID-19.

DNA of the CDR3: TGTGCCAGCAGCCGGGGGGAGACCTACAATGAGCAGTTCTTC. Its translation is CASSRGETYNEQFF. The chain combines TRBV7-6 with TRBJ2-1; 7 bases match TRBD2. The CDR3 is 14 residues long. The germline V gene encodes CDR1 SGHVS and CDR2 FNYEAQ. J gave up 2 bases and V 5 bases, and 3 bases lay outside the gene matches. Drawing the rest from reference TRBV7-6 and TRBJ2-1, the complete variable domain is GAGVSQSPRYKVTKRGQDVALRCDPISGHVSLYWYRQALGQGPEFLTYFNYEAQQDKSGLPNDRFSAERPEGSISTLTIQRTEQRDSAMYRCASSRGETYNEQFFGPGTRLTVL.